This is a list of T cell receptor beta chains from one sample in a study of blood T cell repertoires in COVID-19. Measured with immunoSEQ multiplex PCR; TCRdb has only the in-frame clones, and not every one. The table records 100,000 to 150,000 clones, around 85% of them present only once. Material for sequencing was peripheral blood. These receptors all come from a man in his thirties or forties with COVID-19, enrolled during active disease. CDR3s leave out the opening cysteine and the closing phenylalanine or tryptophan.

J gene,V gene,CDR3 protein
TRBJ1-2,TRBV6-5,ASSYAPGGDYGYT
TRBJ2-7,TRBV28,ASSPGDPTPEQY
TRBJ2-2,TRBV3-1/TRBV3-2,ASGQGITGELF
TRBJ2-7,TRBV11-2,ASSFGTSGRYEQY
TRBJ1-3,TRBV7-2,ASSLGRGLYGNTIY
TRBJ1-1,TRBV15,ATSREAENTEAF
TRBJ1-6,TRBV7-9,ASTASGNSPLH
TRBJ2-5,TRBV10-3,AISDTGGETQY
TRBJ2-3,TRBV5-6,ASSLGSRGQDTQY
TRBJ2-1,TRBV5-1,ASSLTGDNEQF
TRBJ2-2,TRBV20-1,SASRAGRRNTGELF
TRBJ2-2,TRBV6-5,ASNKQGDTGELF
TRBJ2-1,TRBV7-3,ASSGVAGTSNEQF
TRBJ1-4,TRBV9,ASSVGGGVWEKLF
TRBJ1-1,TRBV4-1,ASSQDRRNTEAF
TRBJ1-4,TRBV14,ASSQVGTAIEKLF
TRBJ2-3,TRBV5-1,ASSLEEYGEGTDTQY
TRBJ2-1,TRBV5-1,ASRSPGQGFHEQF
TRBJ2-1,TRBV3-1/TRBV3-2,ASRPGTTVSYNEQF
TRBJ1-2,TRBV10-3,AINEGTGLYGYT
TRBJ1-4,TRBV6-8,ASSYATGRNEKLF
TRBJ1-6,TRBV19,ASGPRQVPSPLH
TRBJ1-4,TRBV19,ATAPGGRASEKLF
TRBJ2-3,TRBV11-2,ASSLGLAFLDTQY
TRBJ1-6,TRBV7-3,ASSLSGTANSPLH
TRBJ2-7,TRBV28,ASSFGAGGQYEQY
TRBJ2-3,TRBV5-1,ASSLAGTLFDTQY
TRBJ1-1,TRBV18,ASSPDGRNTEAF
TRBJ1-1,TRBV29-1,SGGRGNTEAF
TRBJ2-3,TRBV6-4,ASSDSAGSTDTQY
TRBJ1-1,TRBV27,ASSLRGRGTVEHTEAF
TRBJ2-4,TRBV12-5,ASGSGTGKNIQY
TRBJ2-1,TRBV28,ASSLPGLARF
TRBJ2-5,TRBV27,ASSLSGLFQETQY
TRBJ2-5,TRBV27,ASTSAGGGGLLQETQY
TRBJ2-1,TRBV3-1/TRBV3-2,ASARAGGPNNEQF
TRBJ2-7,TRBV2,AGTQYSSYEQY
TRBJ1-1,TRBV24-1,ATSDGQGAGEAF
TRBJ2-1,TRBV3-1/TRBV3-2,ASSLQGYNEQF
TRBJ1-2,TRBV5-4,ASSLEGQGGYGYT
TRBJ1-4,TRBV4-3,ASSPGQGTATNEKLF
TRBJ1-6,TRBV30,AWSVRGVRNSPLH
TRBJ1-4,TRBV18,ASSPTATNEKLF
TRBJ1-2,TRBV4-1,ASSQDGGGYGYT
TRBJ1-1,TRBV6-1,ASSDGEVGHTEAF
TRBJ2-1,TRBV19,ASSMDSFYNEQF
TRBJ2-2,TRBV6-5,ASRTGSRGGELF
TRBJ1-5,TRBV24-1,ATSEPGRNQPQH
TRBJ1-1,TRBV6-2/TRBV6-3,ASSRGDEAF
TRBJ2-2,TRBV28,ASSLSSGYTGELF
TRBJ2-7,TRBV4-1,ASSSEQGTYEQY
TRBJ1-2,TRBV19,ASSSGQGNYGYT